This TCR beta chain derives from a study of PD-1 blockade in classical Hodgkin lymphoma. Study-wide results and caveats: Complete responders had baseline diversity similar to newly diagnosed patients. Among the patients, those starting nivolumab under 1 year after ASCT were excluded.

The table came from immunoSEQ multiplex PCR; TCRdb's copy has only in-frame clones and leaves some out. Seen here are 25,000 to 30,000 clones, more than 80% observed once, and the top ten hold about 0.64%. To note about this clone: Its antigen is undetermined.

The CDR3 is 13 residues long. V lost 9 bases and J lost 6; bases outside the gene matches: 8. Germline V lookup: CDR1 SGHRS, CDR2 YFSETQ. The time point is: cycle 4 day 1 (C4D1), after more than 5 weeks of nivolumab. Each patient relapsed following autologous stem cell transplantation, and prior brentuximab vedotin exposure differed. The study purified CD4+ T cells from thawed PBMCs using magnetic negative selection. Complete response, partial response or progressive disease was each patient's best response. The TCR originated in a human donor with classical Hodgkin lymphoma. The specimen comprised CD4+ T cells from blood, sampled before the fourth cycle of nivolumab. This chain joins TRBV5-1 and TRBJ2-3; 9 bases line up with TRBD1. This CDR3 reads CATSGTGIDTQYF. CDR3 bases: TGCGCCACCTCCGGGACAGGGATCGATACGCAGTATTTT.